Shown below are 15 T cell receptor beta chains from a single sample sequenced in a study of CXCR3-negative and CXCR3-positive naive CD8 T cells. UMI-labeled TRB cDNA libraries were prepared by 5' RACE. After re-calling the 5' RACE reads, TCRdb lists one entry per CDR3 protein, DNA absent. The table for this sample gives some 67,000 distinct CDR3 sequences. The sequenced sample was naive CXCR3- CD8+ T cells from blood. The subset: CD45RO-CCR7+CD27+CD95- naive CD8+ T cells lacking CXCR3 (TNR3-). These receptors were obtained from a human donor in good health. Some clones in this sample may be carry-over from other donors' samples.

The chain recombines TRBV28 with TRBJ2-7; absent DNA, TCRdb's TRBD2 call cannot be checked. Germline V gene data show CDR1 as MDHEN and CDR2 as SYDVKM. The CDR3 has 14 amino acids. The CDR3 sequence: CASSLQRKKYEQYF.

The V gene is TRBV28, the J gene TRBJ2-7; lacking DNA, the TRBD2 call made by TCRdb goes unchecked. The CDR3 runs 13 residues. Germline V CDR1 and CDR2: MDHEN, SYDVKM. The CDR3 protein is CASSSPAGYEQYF.

J is TRBJ1-5 and V is TRBV10-3. Germline loops: CDR1 ENHRY, CDR2 SYGVKD. This CDR3 spans 13 amino acids. The CDR3 reads CAISEEGNQPQHF.

V gene TRBV7-9 combines with J gene TRBJ2-7; TCRdb returns TRBD2, unconfirmable since there is no DNA. Looked up from germline, CDR1 is SEHNR and CDR2 is FQNEAQ (reference sequence). The CDR3 is 13 amino acids. This CDR3 reads CASSELDHYEQYF.

This sequence joins TRBV7-2 and TRBJ2-4; checking the TCRdb D call of TRBD1 is not possible without DNA. The CDR3 is 16 amino acids. Germline V gives CDR1 SGHTA, CDR2 FQGNSA. CDR3 amino acids: CASSLDPRDAKNIQYF.

The chain couples TRBV4-3 to TRBJ2-1; TCRdb names TRBD1, which stays unverified in the absence of DNA. CDR3 length: 17 residues. Germline CDR1 is LGHNA and CDR2 is YSLEER. The CDR3 spells CASSQEDGGSPYNEQFF.

This chain connects TRBV7-9 to TRBJ1-1; absent DNA, TCRdb's TRBD1 call cannot be checked. There are 16 residues in the CDR3. Germline CDR1 SEHNR, CDR2 FQNEAQ (reference sequence). The CDR3 here is CASSTRSDRGDTEAFF.

The chain recombines TRBV7-9 with TRBJ2-7; TCRdb's D gene call, TRBD1, goes unchecked for lack of DNA. From germline, CDR1 is SEHNR and CDR2 FQNEAQ (reference sequence). The CDR3 has 12 residues. The CDR3 reads CASSPTGREQYF.

The rearrangement uses TRBV19 and TRBJ2-1; TCRdb outputs TRBD1, but without DNA this stays unchecked. There are 14 residues in the CDR3. Germline assignment: CDR1 LNHDA and CDR2 SQIVND (reference sequence). CDR3 in amino acids: CASNEGQGINEQFF.

The chain joins TRBV13 to TRBJ2-3; checking the TCRdb D call of TRBD1 is not possible without DNA. The CDR3 totals 14 residues. Germline assignment: CDR1 PRHDT and CDR2 FYEKMQ (reference sequence). CDR3: CASSLGGRADTQYF.

This rearrangement joins TRBV3-1 to TRBJ2-7; the TCRdb D gene call, TRBD2, has no DNA to confirm it. Germline lookup yields CDR1 LGHDT and CDR2 YNNKEL (reference sequence). The CDR3 consists of 15 residues. Here the CDR3 reads CASSQPSGGRYEQYF.

The chain combines TRBV7-2 with TRBJ2-4; the TCRdb D gene call, TRBD2, has no DNA to confirm it. The germline CDR1 and CDR2 sequences are SGHTA and FQGNSA. The CDR3 sequence is 13 residues long. The CDR3 loop is CASSSVWGDIQYF.

The CDR3 reads CSVESGVPPYEQYF. The V and J genes are TRBV29-1 and TRBJ2-7; TCRdb's D call of TRBD1 is untestable without DNA. CDR1 and CDR2 (germline): SQVTM, ANQGSEA. The CDR3 length is 14 residues.

The chain is built from TRBV5-1 and TRBJ2-7. This CDR3 is built from 16 residues. Per the germline V gene, CDR1 is SGHRS and CDR2 is YFSETQ. CDR3: CASSPRSSHSSYEQYF.

The chain is built from TRBV28 and TRBJ2-4; with no DNA, the TCRdb D assignment of TRBD1 cannot be verified. Germline assignment: CDR1 MDHEN and CDR2 SYDVKM. CDR3 length equals 16 residues. CDR3 amino acids: CASTPRRGTAKNIQYF.